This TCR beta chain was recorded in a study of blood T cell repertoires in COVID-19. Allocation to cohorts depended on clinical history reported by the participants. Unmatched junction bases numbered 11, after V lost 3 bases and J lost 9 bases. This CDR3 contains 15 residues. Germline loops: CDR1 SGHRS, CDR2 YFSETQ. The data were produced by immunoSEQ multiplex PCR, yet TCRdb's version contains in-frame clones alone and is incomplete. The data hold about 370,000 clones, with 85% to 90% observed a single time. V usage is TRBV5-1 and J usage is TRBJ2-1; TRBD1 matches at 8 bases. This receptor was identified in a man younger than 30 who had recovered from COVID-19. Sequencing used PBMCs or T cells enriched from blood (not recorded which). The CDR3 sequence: CASSSLQGGRIEQFF. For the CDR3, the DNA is TGCGCCAGCAGCTCCTTACAGGGGGGTCGGATTGAGCAGTTCTTC.